These 31 T cell receptor beta chains came from one sample sequenced in a study of graft-versus-host responses after intestinal transplantation. No antigen has been identified for these receptors. Only in-frame clones appear in the TCRdb table, and some are missing; sequencing was by immunoSEQ multiplex PCR. The data show about 120,000 clones, about 95% seen once. Sequenced here: unstimulated CD8+ T cells sorted from spleen or lymph node cells, sampled before intestinal transplant. The receptors were sampled from a human donor who received an intestinal transplant.

This chain links TRBV9 with TRBJ1-4; D is perhaps TRBD1 (5 bases). The CDR3 covers 15 residues. Germline V CDR1 and CDR2: SGDLS, YYNGEE. Trimming cost V 3 bases and J 4 bases, with 13 bases left between them. CDR3 loop: CASSDTGRSNEKLFF. For the CDR3, the DNA is TGTGCCAGCAGCGACACGGGACGCAGTAATGAAAAACTGTTTTTT.

DNA for the CDR3: TGTGCCAGTAGTACCGACCCAACTAGCGGGAGATCAGATACGCAGTATTTT. As protein: CASSTDPTSGRSDTQYF. The V and J genes are TRBV19 and TRBJ2-3; TRBD2 agrees at 11 bases. CDR1 LNHDA and CDR2 SQIVND come from the germline V gene (reference sequence). The CDR3 extends over 17 amino acids. The J segment lost 4 bases and the V segment lost 4 bases, leaving 10 bases of the junction unmatched.

The rearrangement uses TRBV6-1 and TRBJ1-6, with D possibly matching TRBD1 (6 bases). The germline V and J ends were trimmed by 2 bases and 7 bases, with 18 bases remaining between them. Germline V CDR1 and CDR2: MNHNS, SASEGT. This CDR3 region has 17 residues. In DNA, the CDR3 is TGTGCCAGCAGTGAACTAGTTTGGGCAGGGGTGAATTCACCCCTCCACTTT. Its protein product is CASSELVWAGVNSPLHF.

The chain carries TRBV25-1 and TRBJ2-1; maybe TRBD2 (6 bases). The CDR3 extends over 12 amino acids. Per germline, CDR1 MGHDK and CDR2 SYGVNS. The ends were cut back, 2 bases at V and 8 bases at J, with 7 bases in the middle. The CDR3 is CASSEPGDEQFF. CDR3 nucleotide sequence: TGTGCCAGCAGTGAACCGGGGGATGAGCAGTTCTTC.

The gene calls are TRBV30 and TRBJ1-1; possible D gene TRBD1, 5 bases. Germline CDR1 GTSNPN, CDR2 SVGIG (reference sequence). Trimming removed 2 bases at V and 3 bases at J, with 13 bases between. CDR3 length: 14 amino acids. This CDR3 is CAWSWVGGDTEAFF. DNA for the CDR3: TGTGCCTGGAGTTGGGTCGGGGGGGACACTGAAGCTTTCTTT.

The rearrangement uses TRBV4-1 and TRBJ2-7, with 7 bases that match TRBD2. Germline V CDR1 and CDR2: MGHRA, YSYEKL. The CDR3 is 15 residues long. The V gene end was trimmed by 1 base and the J gene end by 3 bases; junction bases not matched to a gene: 6. Here the CDR3 reads CASSQVMTSLYEQYF. As DNA, the CDR3 is TGCGCCAGCAGCCAAGTGATGACTAGCCTCTACGAGCAGTACTTC.

The table lists this clone with a count of one. This sequence joins TRBV4-1 and TRBJ1-4; 7 bases align to TRBD1. The V and J ends lost 10 bases and 4 bases, in that order; junction bases with no gene match: 12. In germline, CDR1 is MGHRA, CDR2 YSYEKL. The CDR3 runs 15 residues. For the CDR3, the DNA is TGCGCCACCACTACCGCCACAGGGGATAATGAAAAACTGTTTTTT. Translation: CATTTATGDNEKLFF.

J is TRBJ2-2 and V is TRBV16; perhaps D is TRBD1 or TRBD2 (5 bases each). The CDR3 is 18 residues long. CDR1 is KGHSY, CDR2 FQNENV, per germline. V was shortened by 2 bases and J by 6 bases, with 22 bases between the two germline ends. CDR3 nucleotides: TGTGCCAGCAGCCAAAAGCGGCCCGTTGACAGCTCAGCCGGGGAGCTGTTTTTT. Translated, it gives CASSQKRPVDSSAGELFF.

The gene calls are TRBV10-3 and TRBJ2-5; 7 nucleotides align to TRBD2. The CDR3 consists of 17 residues. The germline V gene has CDR1 ENHRY and CDR2 SYGVKD. V lost 3 bases to trimming and J lost 0 bases; unmatched junction nucleotides: 10. The CDR3 nucleotides are TGTGCCATCAGTGAAAGGGACTACCGCCTGTACCAAGAGACCCAGTACTTC. Its translation: CAISERDYRLYQETQYF.

The chain employs TRBV28 and TRBJ2-5, with TRBD2 matching 12 bases. The DNA end is more similar to TRBJ2-7, so the J call may be wrong. The CDR3 is 16 amino acids. The germline V gene encodes CDR1 MDHEN and CDR2 SYDVKM. The CDR3 nucleotides read TGTGCCAGCAGTTTCCCCCTAGCGGGAGGGCCGGGCGAGCAGTACTTC. It encodes CASSFPLAGGPGEQYF.

Worth noting for this clone: Other DNA sequences in the sample encode the same CDR3. J is TRBJ1-2 and V is TRBV5-1; no clear D gene. Trimming pared 0 bases from V and 6 bases from J, leaving 15 bases between. CDR1 is SGHRS, CDR2 YFSETQ, per germline. The CDR3 has 15 amino acids. CDR3 sequence (DNA): TGCGCCAGCAGCTTGGCTCATCCCGTACCGGATGGCTACACCTTC. It yields the protein CASSLAHPVPDGYTF.

The CDR3 nucleotides are TGTGCCAGCAGTTTCGAGGGGGCTGGAAACACCATATATTTT. It codes for CASSFEGAGNTIYF. This chain links TRBV28 with TRBJ1-3; D is possibly TRBD1 (6 bases). CDR3 length: 14 residues. V lost 3 bases to trimming and J lost 2 bases, with 8 bases between them. CDR1 and CDR2 from the germline V gene are MDHEN and SYDVKM. Looking up the rest from reference TRBV28 and TRBJ1-3 gives the full variable domain: DVKVTQSSRYLVKRTGEKVFLECVQDMDHENMFWYRQDPGLGLRLIYFSYDVKMKEKGDIPEGYSVSREKKERFSLILESASTNQTSMYLCASSFEGAGNTIYFGEGSWLTVV.

The V and J genes are TRBV2 and TRBJ2-1; D uncertain. The CDR3 covers 12 residues. Germline V gives CDR1 SNHLY, CDR2 FYNNEI. Trimming cost V 6 bases and J 3 bases, with 6 bases left between them. The CDR3 protein is CASRDHYNEQFF. DNA of the CDR3: TGTGCCAGCAGAGACCACTACAATGAGCAGTTCTTC.

On this clone itself: Other nucleotide sequences from this sample produce the same CDR3. The V and J genes are TRBV28 and TRBJ1-1, with 8 bases fitting TRBD1. The CDR3 runs to 16 residues. V trimming: 5 bases; J trimming: 1 base; junction bases outside the gene matches: 9. Germline assignment: CDR1 MDHEN and CDR2 SYDVKM. As DNA, the CDR3 is TGTGCCAGCAGTATATCCTCCGGGACAGGGAACACTGAAGCTTTCTTT. Encoded protein: CASSISSGTGNTEAFF.

The V gene is TRBV4-3, the J gene TRBJ2-7; D possibly matches TRBD1 or TRBD2 (5 bases each). CDR1 and CDR2 from the germline V gene are LGHNA and YSLEER. V lost 0 bases and J lost 3, with 21 bases in between. CDR3 length: 18 amino acids. CDR3 region: CASSQEKWGPLRGYEQYF. CDR3 nucleotide sequence: TGCGCCAGCAGCCAAGAGAAGTGGGGACCTTTAAGAGGCTACGAGCAGTACTTC.

The rearrangement links TRBV7-6 to TRBJ2-7; D may match TRBD1 or TRBD2 (5 bases each). V shed 5 bases and J shed 1 base, with 9 bases lying between them. The germline V gene encodes CDR1 SGHVS and CDR2 FNYEAQ. The CDR3 extends over 13 amino acids. The DNA for the CDR3 is TGTGCCAGCAGCCGGGACCCTTCCTACGAGCAGTACTTC. It encodes CASSRDPSYEQYF.

The chain links TRBV9 to TRBJ2-1; 11 bases line up with TRBD2. The CDR3 spans 20 residues. The junction had 12 bases not matched to a gene; V was cut back by 1 base and J by 0 bases. Germline V gene data show CDR1 as SGDLS and CDR2 as YYNGEE. The CDR3 DNA reads as TGTGCCAGCAGCGTACAACGACTAGCGGGATCGACGAGCTCCTACAATGAGCAGTTCTTC. Translating it yields CASSVQRLAGSTSSYNEQFF.

The rearrangement links TRBV19 to TRBJ2-7; D ambiguous. V was pared by 2 bases and J by 0 bases, with 11 bases between. Per the germline V gene, CDR1 is LNHDA and CDR2 is SQIVND (reference sequence). CDR3 length: 15 amino acids. CDR3 residues: CASSIFLTHSYEQYF. The CDR3 nucleotides are TGTGCCAGTAGTATATTCCTAACCCACTCCTACGAGCAGTACTTC.

The rearrangement joins TRBV28 to TRBJ2-1, with TRBD2 matching over 7 bases. V lost 2 bases, J lost 6 bases, and 7 bases stayed unmatched. CDR1 is MDHEN and CDR2 is SYDVKM in the germline V gene. The CDR3 spans 15 residues. In DNA form, the CDR3 reads TGTGCCAGCAGTTTAGCTAGCGGACTATTCAATGAGCAGTTCTTC. This encodes CASSLASGLFNEQFF.

J is TRBJ1-2 and V is TRBV7-8; 9 nucleotides match TRBD1. V trimming: 5 bases; J trimming: 3 bases; junction bases outside the gene matches: 7. Germline V lookup: CDR1 SGHVS, CDR2 FQNEAQ. This CDR3 spans 15 amino acids. As DNA, the CDR3 is TGTGCCAGCAGCAAGCGACAGGGGGTTGACTATGGCTACACCTTC. It is translated as CASSKRQGVDYGYTF.

The gene calls are TRBV5-1 and TRBJ1-5, with D tentatively TRBD1 (5 bases). Germline V gene lookup returns CDR1 SGHRS and CDR2 YFSETQ. V gave up 0 bases and J gave up 2 bases, with 12 bases separating them. This CDR3 is 16 amino acids long. Written as DNA, the CDR3 is TGCGCCAGCAGCTTGGGAGGGGAGTCCGGCAATCAGCCCCAGCATTTT. Translating it yields CASSLGGESGNQPQHF.

The chain joins TRBV6-6 to TRBJ2-4; D possibly corresponds to TRBD1 (6 bases). Trimming stripped 0 bases from V and 3 bases from J, with 9 bases between. This CDR3 contains 15 residues. The germline V gene has CDR1 MNHNY and CDR2 SVGAGI (reference sequence). Here the CDR3 DNA reads TGTGCCAGCAGTTACTCGAGGGGGAACAAAAACATTCAGTACTTC. This gives the protein CASSYSRGNKNIQYF.

The rearrangement joins TRBV19 to TRBJ2-7; 7 bases fit TRBD1. CDR1 LNHDA and CDR2 SQIVND come from the germline V gene (reference sequence). This CDR3 is 13 amino acids long. V shed 3 bases, J shed 1 base, and the junction held 0 bases outside the gene matches. Here the CDR3 reads CASSMTGSYEQYF. The CDR3 DNA is TGTGCCAGTAGTATGACAGGGTCCTACGAGCAGTACTTC.

The chain is built from TRBV19 and TRBJ2-7; tentatively, D is TRBD2 (6 bases). Trimming removed 4 bases at V and 5 bases at J, with 12 bases between. This CDR3 contains 13 residues. Germline-derived CDR1 and CDR2 are LNHDA and SQIVND (reference sequence). The CDR3 here is CASSTIGGNEQYF. The CDR3 bases are TGTGCCAGTAGTACCATTGGAGGGAACGAGCAGTACTTC. The full variable domain, rest sourced from reference TRBV19 and TRBJ2-7, is DGGITQSPKYLFRKEGQNVTLSCEQNLNHDAMYWYRQDPGQGLRLIYYSQIVNDFQKGDIAEGYSVSREKKESFPLTVTSAQKNPTAFYLCASSTIGGNEQYFGPGTRLTVT.

V usage is TRBV6-1 and J usage is TRBJ1-1, with a tentative D call TRBD1 (5 bases). Per the germline V gene, CDR1 is MNHNS and CDR2 is SASEGT. This CDR3 is 12 amino acids long. The germline V and J ends were trimmed by 5 bases and 5 bases, with 9 bases remaining between them. The CDR3 protein is CASSPRATEAFF. CDR3 bases: TGTGCCAGCAGTCCCAGGGCGACTGAAGCTTTCTTT.

The J gene is TRBJ1-5, the V gene TRBV11-2; tentative D call: TRBD1 (6 bases). The V end was cut by 0 bases, the J end by 3 bases, with 15 bases between. CDR3 length equals 17 residues. Germline values: CDR1 SGHAT, CDR2 FQNNGV. CDR3 sequence (DNA): TGTGCCAGCAGCTTAGATCTGGGCCAGGGGCTCAATCAGCCCCAGCATTTT. It codes for CASSLDLGQGLNQPQHF.

This clone was detected only once. This sequence joins TRBV27 and TRBJ2-1; 7 bases match TRBD1. The germline gives CDR1 MNHEY, CDR2 SMNVEV (reference sequence). V trimming: 4 bases; J trimming: 5 bases; junction bases outside the gene matches: 8. CDR3 size: 15 residues. The CDR3 is CASSSRGQVHNEQFF. For the CDR3, the DNA is TGTGCCAGCAGTTCAAGGGGGCAGGTCCACAATGAGCAGTTCTTC.

The J gene is TRBJ1-4, the V gene TRBV28; the D gene is possibly TRBD1 (5 bases). This CDR3 region has 16 residues. V was trimmed by 5 bases and J by 4 bases, leaving 17 bases between them. CDR1 is MDHEN, CDR2 SYDVKM, per germline. The CDR3 nucleotides read TGTGCCAGCAGTCCAACCGGGACCTCGTATAATGAAAAACTGTTTTTT. It translates to CASSPTGTSYNEKLFF. The full variable domain, rest sourced from reference TRBV28 and TRBJ1-4, is DVKVTQSSRYLVKRTGEKVFLECVQDMDHENMFWYRQDPGLGLRLIYFSYDVKMKEKGDIPEGYSVSREKKERFSLILESASTNQTSMYLCASSPTGTSYNEKLFFGSGTQLSVL.

The chain has TRBV5-4 and TRBJ1-1, with 8 bases that match TRBD1. V lost 4 bases and J lost 0; bases outside the gene matches: 8. The germline CDR1 and CDR2 sequences are SGHNT and YYREEE (reference sequence). This CDR3 is built from 16 residues. In nucleotides, the CDR3 is TGTGCCAGCAGCCCGATCGGACAGGGAATGAACACTGAAGCTTTCTTT. Translated, it gives CASSPIGQGMNTEAFF.

The chain links TRBV27 to TRBJ2-2, with TRBD2 identical over 9 bases. Germline CDR1 MNHEY, CDR2 SMNVEV (reference sequence). Trimming took 5 bases from V and 2 from J; bases not matched to a gene: 3. This CDR3 has 15 amino acids. For the CDR3, the DNA is TGTGCCAGCAGTCGACTAGCGGACAACACCGGGGAGCTGTTTTTT. Amino acids: CASSRLADNTGELFF.

This chain links TRBV25-1 with TRBJ2-5, with D perhaps given as TRBD1 or TRBD2 (5 bases each). Germline CDR1 reads MGHDK; CDR2 reads SYGVNS. This CDR3 is built from 12 residues. V lost 7 bases and J lost 4, with 10 bases in between. Here the CDR3 DNA reads TGTGCCAGCAACCTAGGGACAGAGACCCAGTACTTC. Its protein product is CASNLGTETQYF.